The clone carrying this T cell receptor (beta chain) was seen repeatedly, ten times or more. The time point here: newly diagnosed GD, antithyroid drugs for less than 3 months. The TCR library used RNA extracted from PBMCs. Trimming removed 1 base at V and 6 bases at J, with 8 bases between. In germline, CDR1 is KGHDR, CDR2 SFDVKD. The CDR3 contains 13 residues. The data stem from a study of regulatory T cells in long-lasting Graves disease. In building TCR beta libraries, iRepertoire HTBI primers were used together with Arm-PCR of CDR3 regions. TCRdb redid the calling of the multiplex PCR reads with MiXCR, one entry per CDR3 protein. The sample has a few hundred thousand distinct CDR3 sequences, roughly 14% seen once; the top ten hold about 10%. This same sample was also part of a study on T cells in Graves' hyperthyroidism and ophthalmopathy. From that second work: Those with hyperthyroidism were 18 to 65 years old, newly diagnosed, and ill for under 2 months.

The chain links TRBV24-1 to TRBJ1-2; tentatively, D is TRBD1 (6 bases). This TCR came from a man younger than 45 with Graves disease. The sequences come from peripheral blood mononuclear cells (PBMCs), collected at new diagnosis, from a patient treated with antithyroid drugs. CDR3 loop: CATSDFAGDGYTF. The CDR3 region has the DNA TGTGCCACCAGTGATTTTGCAGGGGATGGCTACACCTTC.